These 13 T cell receptor beta chains were sequenced from one sample in a study of identical twins. Via MiXCR, TCRdb re-called the 5' RACE reads, giving one row per CDR3 protein. The sample lists around 960,000 distinct CDR3 sequences; roughly an eighth were seen once. These data also featured in a second study, about yellow fever vaccine responses in identical twins.

Input material: PBMCs. The origin of the receptors is a woman younger than 30 in good health.

J is TRBJ2-1 and V is TRBV3-1; unclear D gene. Trimming pared 5 bases from V and 10 bases from J, leaving 9 bases between. Germline assignment: CDR1 LGHDT and CDR2 YNNKEL (reference sequence). The CDR3 is 11 residues long. CDR3 in amino acids: CASSYGWEQFF. The CDR3 DNA sequence: TGTGCCAGCAGCTACGGGTGGGAGCAGTTCTTC.

The chain employs TRBV20-1 and TRBJ1-1; D gene unclear. V lost 1 base to trimming and J lost 1 base, with 10 bases between them. The germline V gene has CDR1 DFQATT and CDR2 SNEGSKA (reference sequence). This CDR3 is built from 14 residues. The CDR3 bases are TGCAGTGCTAGAGGTTTGAAGGAGAACACTGAAGCTTTCTTT. This translates into CSARGLKENTEAFF.

This clonotype occurred many times. The gene calls are TRBV12-3 or TRBV12-4 and TRBJ1-1, with no clear D. V was shortened by 3 bases and J by 7 bases, with 9 bases between the two germline ends. The CDR3 extends over 12 amino acids. Written as DNA, the CDR3 is TGTGCCAGCAGTTTCGGGAGAGATGAAGCTTTCTTT. It codes for CASSFGRDEAFF.

This clonotype was counted many times. A junction end diverges from the germline sequence, so it may reflect a read error. The rearrangement links TRBV24-1 to TRBJ2-2, with D perhaps assigned TRBD1 or TRBD2 (5 bases each). Per the germline V gene, CDR1 is KGHDR and CDR2 is SFDVKD. CDR3 length: 16 residues. The CDR3 DNA follows: TGTGCCACCAGTGACTTTTGGGGGACGAACGCCGGGGAGCTGTTTTTT. Its protein is CATSDFWGTNAGELFF.

The chain has TRBV20-1 and TRBJ2-5; D unclear. This CDR3 is 13 amino acids long. Per germline, CDR1 DFQATT and CDR2 SNEGSKA (reference sequence). V shed 5 bases and J shed 4 bases, with 14 bases lying between them. CDR3 bases: TGCAGTGCTCCCCCGGGCCCGGGAGAGACCCAGTACTTC. It yields the protein CSAPPGPGETQYF.

This clonotype was seen a single time. The rearrangement uses TRBV20-1 and TRBJ2-3, with D perhaps matching TRBD2 (5 bases). The CDR3 covers 15 residues. Germline loops: CDR1 DFQATT, CDR2 SNEGSKA (reference sequence). The V end lost 7 bases, the J end lost 0 bases, and 17 bases lay between the germline ends. CDR3 sequence: CSVDSGLLSTDTQYF. CDR3 sequence (DNA): TGCAGTGTCGACTCAGGACTCTTAAGCACAGATACGCAGTATTTT.

V and J are TRBV2 and TRBJ2-7; D tentatively reads TRBD1 or TRBD2 (5 bases each). V gave up 8 bases and J gave up 0 bases, with 14 bases separating them. The CDR3 is 14 amino acids. Germline V lookup: CDR1 SNHLY, CDR2 FYNNEI. CDR3 loop: CASDRDRSSYEQYF. CDR3 DNA: TGTGCCAGCGACCGGGACCGAAGCTCCTACGAGCAGTACTTC.

The V call is TRBV29-1, the J call TRBJ2-1; 11 nucleotides agree with TRBD1. The CDR3 has 15 residues. J was trimmed by 4 bases and V by 6 bases; bases with no gene match: 8. Germline V gene data show CDR1 as SQVTM and CDR2 as ANQGSEA. The CDR3, as DNA: TGCAGCGTCCGACCAGGACAGGGGGCTTACAATGAGCAGTTCTTC. The encoded protein is CSVRPGQGAYNEQFF.

The chain carries TRBV12-3 or TRBV12-4 and TRBJ1-2; D uncertain. This CDR3 is 14 amino acids long. V lost 1 base, J lost 6 bases, and 12 bases lay in between. CDR3 loop: CASSLVGLGDGYTF. The DNA for the CDR3 is TGTGCCAGCAGTTTAGTAGGGCTTGGAGATGGCTACACCTTC.

Only a few counts were recorded for this clonotype. This sequence joins TRBV5-1 and TRBJ2-3, with 10 bases matching TRBD2. CDR3 size: 19 residues. V lost 0 bases to trimming and J lost 0 bases; unmatched junction nucleotides: 10. CDR1 is SGHRS, CDR2 YFSETQ, per germline. This CDR3 reads CASSLALTSGMTSTDTQYF. In DNA, the CDR3 is TGCGCCAGCAGCTTGGCCTTAACTAGCGGGATGACTAGCACAGATACGCAGTATTTT. The complete variable domain, with remaining parts taken from reference TRBV5-1 and TRBJ2-3, reads KAGVTQTPRYLIKTRGQQVTLSCSPISGHRSVSWYQQTPGQGLQFLFEYFSETQRNKGNFPGRFSGRQFSNSRSEMNVSTLELGDSALYLCASSLALTSGMTSTDTQYFGPGTRLTVL.

This CDR3 reads CASSFGGREQSTDTQYF. Here the CDR3 DNA reads TGTGCCAGCAGTTTTGGTGGGCGGGAGCAGAGCACAGATACGCAGTATTTT. The chain couples TRBV28 to TRBJ2-3, with 7 bases lining up with TRBD2. This CDR3 is built from 17 residues. Germline V lookup: CDR1 MDHEN, CDR2 SYDVKM. J gave up 0 bases and V 3 bases, and 9 bases lay outside the gene matches. Full variable domain (remainder filled in from reference TRBV28 and TRBJ2-3): DVKVTQSSRYLVKRTGEKVFLECVQDMDHENMFWYRQDPGLGLRLIYFSYDVKMKEKGDIPEGYSVSREKKERFSLILESASTNQTSMYLCASSFGGREQSTDTQYFGPGTRLTVL.

Only a few counts were recorded for this clonotype. The gene calls are TRBV12-3 or TRBV12-4 and TRBJ2-1; 8 positions match TRBD2. The CDR3 is 13 residues long. Losses at the gene ends were 7 bases for V and 9 bases for J; bases not matched to a gene: 8. CDR3 sequence reads: CASTLAGGGEQFF. As DNA, the CDR3 is TGTGCCAGCACCCTGGCGGGGGGCGGTGAGCAGTTCTTC.

This clonotype was observed a handful of times. The CDR3 sequence is CSGLAGNEQFF. The CDR3 nucleotides read TGCAGTGGACTAGCGGGAAATGAGCAGTTCTTC. The gene calls are TRBV20-1 and TRBJ2-1; 11 bases align to TRBD2. CDR3 length: 11 amino acids. Germline CDR1 and CDR2: DFQATT and SNEGSKA (reference sequence). V dropped 7 bases and J dropped 7; count of bases not matched to a gene: 0.